This T cell receptor (beta chain) was retrieved from a study of blood T cell repertoires in COVID-19. Study overall: COVID-19 samples from acute and convalescent phases originated in the United States, Italy and Spain.

In the original processing: Amplification with reference gene primers provided the estimates of nucleated cell counts. The repertoire was sequenced with immunoSEQ multiplex PCR; TCRdb's copy has only in-frame clones and lacks some. D and trimming were read from the DNA, whereas the V and J calls and clone size are those reported in that table. This table has about 410,000 clones, around 91% appearing once. The CDR3 has 13 residues. The V gene end was trimmed by 0 bases and the J gene end by 5 bases; junction bases not matched to a gene: 3. Germline CDR1 reads GTSNPN; CDR2 reads SVGIG (reference sequence).

This receptor was identified in a woman aged 40 to 49 with COVID-19, enrolled during active disease. This sequence joins TRBV30 and TRBJ2-5; 7 bases align to TRBD2. Material for sequencing was peripheral blood. CDR3 residues: CAWSVLSGETQYF. The CDR3 nucleotides are TGTGCCTGGAGTGTACTTAGCGGGGAGACCCAGTACTTC.